The T cell receptor beta chain described here comes from a study of T cell changes during pregnancy in multiple sclerosis. The count of this clone is one. CDR1 and CDR2 (germline): SNHLY, FYNNEI. Trimming took off 8 bases at V and 7 bases at J, with 29 bases between the two ends. The CDR3 sequence is 17 residues long. The repertoire was sequenced with immunoSEQ multiplex PCR; TCRdb's copy has only in-frame clones and lacks some. Here the sample spans some 30,000 clones, 87% being singletons. This rearrangement joins TRBV2 to TRBJ1-2; D unclear. The starting material was CD8+ T cells from peripheral blood mononuclear cells, obtained before pregnancy. This TCR derives from a female donor with multiple sclerosis, enrolled in a pregnancy study. The chain's CDR3 is CASLGRVSIHDRLGYTF. In DNA, the CDR3 is TGTGCCAGCCTAGGTAGAGTAAGCATTCATGATCGGCTTGGCTACACCTTC.